This TCR beta chain was sequenced in a study of cytotoxic CD8 clonotypes in ibrutinib-treated CLL. Study-wide background: Patient counts were ten to eleven relapsed/refractory, over 14 treatment-naive and about 17 IGHV unmutated. The study recorded mean values of around 250,000 productive templates and tens of thousands of productive rearrangements per sample.

Findings and caveats of the study: Under therapy, public clonotypes either contracted or stayed stable, and they were uncommon. Clonality showed a rise at ibrutinib response that reversed toward baseline at progression.

As regards this clone: The antigen remains undetermined.

This table comes from immunoSEQ multiplex PCR, and its TCRdb copy is limited to in-frame clones, with some not included. The sample lists 35,000 to 40,000 clones, 70% to 75% occurring once. Germline lookup yields CDR1 SGHAT and CDR2 FQDESV (reference sequence). This CDR3 has 14 amino acids. V shed 6 bases and J 4 bases; nucleotides not matched to a gene: 7. The chain combines TRBV11-1 with TRBJ2-5, with 8 bases identical to TRBD1. The sample here was PBMCs, taken at disease progression, from a patient treated with ibrutinib. The TCR originated in a human donor with chronic lymphocytic leukemia. For the CDR3, the DNA is TGTGCCAGCAGGGGTCCAGGGGGCCGAGAGACCCAGTACTTC. Residues: CASRGPGGRETQYF.